Below are 2 T cell receptor beta chains sequenced from a single sample in a study of T cells after yellow fever vaccination. TCRdb recomputed calls from the 5' RACE reads with MiXCR, one row per CDR3 protein. The data contain some 560,000 distinct CDR3 sequences, 15% to 20% of them seen just once; the ten biggest clones take up more than 13%. Sequenced material: PBMCs, taken 15 days after the yellow fever booster vaccination. The receptors come from a man younger than 45 who received the YFV17D yellow fever vaccine.

This clonotype has a handful of counts. V is TRBV24-1 and J is TRBJ2-2, with TRBD2 matching over 7 bases. The length of the CDR3 is 15 residues. Germline V lookup: CDR1 KGHDR, CDR2 SFDVKD. The V gene end was trimmed by 9 bases and the J gene end by 7 bases; junction bases not matched to a gene: 13. The CDR3 loop is CATSAGAFRDGELFF. For the CDR3, the DNA is TGTGCCACCTCTGCGGGAGCCTTCAGAGACGGGGAGCTGTTTTTT.

The chain uses TRBV5-1 and TRBJ2-7; perhaps TRBD2 as D (7 bases). CDR3 length: 12 amino acids. Germline CDR1 is SGHRS and CDR2 is YFSETQ. Deletions cut 9 bases from V and 2 bases from J, with 12 bases between. The CDR3 DNA is TGCGCCAACGCGGGGGCCGCCTACGAGCAGTACTTC. Protein sequence: CANAGAAYEQYF.